The 12 T cell receptor beta chains in this list originate from one sample, sequenced in a study of response to subunit inactivated influenza vaccine. TCRdb reanalysed the RT-PCR reads using MiXCR and keeps one entry per CDR3 protein. The data contain some 640,000 distinct CDR3 sequences, about 15% of them singletons. Material: PBMCs from blood, obtained less than 15 days before vaccination. These receptor sequences come from a man aged 50-59 years who received an inactivated influenza vaccine.

In its sample, this clonotype was seen a few times. The genes are TRBV29-1 and TRBJ2-1; D gene uncertain. CDR1 is SQVTM and CDR2 is ANQGSEA in the germline V gene. CDR3 length: 14 amino acids. The V gene lost 1 base and the J gene lost 4 bases, with 11 bases spanning the gap. The CDR3 loop reads CSVEGVMLYNEQFF. Written as DNA, the CDR3 is TGCAGCGTTGAAGGGGTCATGTTGTACAATGAGCAGTTCTTC.

This chain uses TRBV24-1 with TRBJ2-5; no firm D call. The germline gives CDR1 KGHDR, CDR2 SFDVKD. The CDR3 has 13 amino acids. Trimming removed 7 bases at V and 5 bases at J, with 13 bases between. CDR3 nucleotides: TGTGCCACCAGAGAGACGCTCGGGGAGACCCAGTACTTC. As protein: CATRETLGETQYF.

This clonotype was observed many times. The rearrangement links TRBV5-6 to TRBJ2-2, with TRBD2 as a possible D gene (6 bases). The CDR3 covers 12 residues. The V gene lost 4 bases and the J gene lost 10 bases, with 11 bases spanning the gap. CDR1 is SGHDT, CDR2 YYEEEE, per germline. The CDR3 protein is CASSVGTPELFF. For the CDR3, the DNA is TGTGCCAGCAGCGTCGGGACTCCGGAGCTGTTTTTT.

This clonotype was detected a few times. The rearrangement joins TRBV20-1 to TRBJ2-7; D is possibly TRBD1 or TRBD2 (5 bases each). Trimming stripped 7 bases from V and 1 base from J, with 26 bases between. Germline lookup yields CDR1 DFQATT and CDR2 SNEGSKA (reference sequence). The CDR3 consists of 17 residues. For the CDR3, the DNA is TGCAGTGTTCCAAAAGGGGCGGGTCAGGGAAAATCCTACGAGCAGTACTTC. It translates to CSVPKGAGQGKSYEQYF.

The V call is TRBV4-3, the J call TRBJ1-4; no clear D gene. The germline V gene has CDR1 LGHNA and CDR2 YSLEER. The CDR3 sequence is 18 residues long. Trimming left V 0 bases short and J 2 bases short, with 16 bases between. For the CDR3, the DNA is TGCGCCAGCAGCCAAGATTTTCGGCAGTACGGCACTAATGAAAAACTGTTTTTT. It encodes CASSQDFRQYGTNEKLFF.

This clonotype appeared a few times. The chain joins TRBV5-1 to TRBJ2-7; no clear D. CDR3 size: 13 residues. V lost 0 bases to trimming and J lost 3 bases, with 7 bases between them. Germline V gene lookup returns CDR1 SGHRS and CDR2 YFSETQ. CDR3 nucleotide sequence: TGCGCCAGCAGCTTGGAAACTATCTACGAGCAGTACTTC. It yields the protein CASSLETIYEQYF. Full variable domain (missing parts from reference TRBV5-1 and TRBJ2-7): KAGVTQTPRYLIKTRGQQVTLSCSPISGHRSVSWYQQTPGQGLQFLFEYFSETQRNKGNFPGRFSGRQFSNSRSEMNVSTLELGDSALYLCASSLETIYEQYFGPGTRLTVT.

This clonotype was picked up a small number of times. The chain employs TRBV5-1 and TRBJ2-5, with D possibly TRBD1 on 5 matching bases. Per germline, CDR1 SGHRS and CDR2 YFSETQ. The CDR3 extends over 13 amino acids. Between the trimmed V and J ends, which lost 2 bases and 5 bases, there was a span of 10 bases. The chain's CDR3 is CASSFSGPETQYF. The DNA for the CDR3 is TGCGCCAGCAGCTTTTCAGGGCCGGAGACCCAGTACTTC.

The genes are TRBV11-2 and TRBJ1-2, with D unclear. Trimming stripped 1 base from V and 4 bases from J, with 13 bases between. CDR3 length equals 15 residues. Per germline, CDR1 SGHAT and CDR2 FQNNGV. CDR3: CASSLAGPSGYGYTF. The CDR3 DNA follows: TGTGCCAGCAGCTTAGCCGGACCGTCAGGCTATGGCTACACCTTC.

This clonotype occurred many times. The J gene is TRBJ2-3, the V gene TRBV20-1, with D possibly matching TRBD2 (6 bases). This CDR3 has 15 residues. Germline V CDR1 and CDR2: DFQATT, SNEGSKA (reference sequence). The V end lost 1 base, the J end lost 1 base, and 12 bases lay between the germline ends. As DNA, the CDR3 is TGCAGTGCTAGAGCCCGGAGGGACCGCACAGATACGCAGTATTTT. Amino acids: CSARARRDRTDTQYF.

V gene TRBV7-9 combines with J gene TRBJ2-7; D is unresolved. Between the trimmed V and J ends, which lost 6 bases and 7 bases, there was a span of 16 bases. Germline loops: CDR1 SEHNR, CDR2 FQNEAQ (reference sequence). The CDR3 runs to 13 residues. CDR3 bases: TGTGCCAGCAGTCTACCCCCCACAAGTGAGCAGTACTTC. Amino acids: CASSLPPTSEQYF.

The V and J genes are TRBV27 and TRBJ2-2; the match to TRBD2 covers 7 bases. The germline CDR1 and CDR2 sequences are MNHEY and SMNVEV (reference sequence). The CDR3 covers 16 residues. V shed 3 bases, J shed 3 bases, and the junction held 7 bases outside the gene matches. The CDR3 loop reads CASSFQWEGHTGELFF. The CDR3 DNA sequence: TGTGCCAGCAGTTTTCAGTGGGAGGGCCACACCGGGGAGCTGTTTTTT.

Turning to this clonotype: One end of the junction fails to match germline, which may point to a read error. J is TRBJ1-6 and V is TRBV6-2 or TRBV6-3, with 9 bases lining up with TRBD1. Germline loops: CDR1 MNHEY, CDR2 SVGEGT. This CDR3 spans 14 amino acids. The CDR3 DNA reads as TGTGCCAGCAGAACAGGGGGCGAGGATTCAGCCCTCCACTTT. Translated: CASRTGGEDSALHF.